The rows below give T cell receptor beta chains drawn from one sample of a study of CXCR3-negative and CXCR3-positive naive CD8 T cells. For each CDR3 protein, TCRdb gives one entry from its re-call of the 5' RACE reads, without DNA. The specimen's table records around 60,000 distinct CDR3 sequences. Sequenced material: naive CXCR3+ CD8+ T cells from blood. The receptors were gathered from a human donor in good health. Some clones in this sample may be carry-over from other donors' samples. CDR3s include the opening cysteine and the closing phenylalanine or tryptophan. A clone size is listed for some rows: how often the clone was seen (once, few, many), or a class if it is expanded.

TRBV4-1	.	15	TRBJ2-7	CASSHPGQGAYEQYF
TRBV10-3	.	15	TRBJ2-2	CAIIDRARGTGELFF
TRBV4-1	.	12	TRBJ2-7	CASSQDEYEQYF
TRBV4-3	.	13	TRBJ1-2	CASSQVKEYGYTF
TRBV12-3/TRBV12-4	.	13	TRBJ1-5	CASSLLLNQPQHF
TRBV20-1	.	17	TRBJ2-7	CSAEIPGQGIDPNEQYF
TRBV10-3	.	14	TRBJ2-3	CAISTSGGADTQYF
TRBV28	.	12	TRBJ2-7	CASSRNAYEQYF
TRBV20-1	.	11	TRBJ1-2	CSASLRNGYTF
TRBV7-9	.	15	TRBJ2-1	CASSPDEDFYNEQFF
TRBV5-6	.	13	TRBJ1-2	CASSSGGSYGYTF
TRBV7-6	.	13	TRBJ1-1	CASSLSSFTEAFF
TRBV4-3	.	14	TRBJ2-2	CASSQGPGPGELFF
TRBV29-1	.	15	TRBJ2-5	CSVVQDRDFQETQYF
TRBV28	.	16	TRBJ1-5	CASSTDLGRENQPQHF
TRBV7-2	.	15	TRBJ1-3	CASSLVGTPGNTIYF
TRBV7-9	.	14	TRBJ1-1	CASSSTSLNTEAFF
TRBV5-1	.	14	TRBJ2-7	CASSSTESSYEQYF
TRBV29-1	.	12	TRBJ2-7	CSVSSGGNEQYF
TRBV9	.	15	TRBJ2-2	CASSVPLGLSGELFF
TRBV12-3/TRBV12-4	.	15	TRBJ2-7	CASSPGYFEGYEQYF
TRBV11-3	.	12	TRBJ2-2	CASSENTGELFF
TRBV6-6	.	11	TRBJ2-5	CASRQEETQYF
TRBV9	.	11	TRBJ2-7	CASSGAYEQYF
TRBV5-1	.	16	TRBJ2-3	CASSLKAGGLTDTQYF
TRBV10-3	.	16	TRBJ2-7	CAISPDRGRTLYEQYF
TRBV4-3	medium-sized	13	TRBJ1-1	CASSLSQYLEAFF
TRBV12-3/TRBV12-4	.	14	TRBJ2-7	CASTLGGRDHEQYF
TRBV4-3	.	14	TRBJ1-1	CASSQVGGLAEAFF
TRBV29-1	.	13	TRBJ2-7	CSVEGEQFYEQYF
TRBV28	.	15	TRBJ2-7	CASSFGTGRSYEQYF
TRBV2	.	13	TRBJ2-1	CAPKTGNYNEQFF
TRBV13	.	12	TRBJ2-3	CASSSRSHTQYF
TRBV6-2/TRBV6-3	.	15	TRBJ2-7	CASSLWDSTSYEQYF
TRBV20-1	.	14	TRBJ2-7	CSARDPGANYEQYF
TRBV5-6	.	14	TRBJ2-1	CASSSTALYNEQFF
TRBV29-1	.	11	TRBJ1-1	CSVRTGGEAFF